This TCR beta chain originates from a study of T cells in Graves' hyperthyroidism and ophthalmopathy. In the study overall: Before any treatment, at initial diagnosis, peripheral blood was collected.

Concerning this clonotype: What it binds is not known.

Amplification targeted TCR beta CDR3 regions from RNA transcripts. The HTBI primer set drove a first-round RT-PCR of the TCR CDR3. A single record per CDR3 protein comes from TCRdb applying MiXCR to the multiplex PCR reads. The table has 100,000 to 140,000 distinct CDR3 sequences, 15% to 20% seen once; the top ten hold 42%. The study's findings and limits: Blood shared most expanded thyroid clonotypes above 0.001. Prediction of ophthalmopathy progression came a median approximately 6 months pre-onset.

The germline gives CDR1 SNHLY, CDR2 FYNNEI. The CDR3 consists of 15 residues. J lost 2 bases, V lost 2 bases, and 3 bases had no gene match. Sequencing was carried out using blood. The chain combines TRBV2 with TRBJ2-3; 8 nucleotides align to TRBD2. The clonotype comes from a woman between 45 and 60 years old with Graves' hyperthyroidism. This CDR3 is CASSELAGPTDTQYF. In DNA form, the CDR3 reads TGTGCCAGCAGTGAACTAGCGGGCCCCACAGATACGCAGTATTTT.